The 8 T cell receptor beta chains in this list originate from one sample, sequenced in a study of long-term antiretroviral therapy in people with HIV (dated by TCRdb to 2021 to 2024). The immunoSEQ hsTCRB v3.0 assay was used at survey level resolution to sequence the TRB variable region. TCRdb took this table from immuneACCESS and kept in-frame rearrangements with V and J called. Such tables lack part of the clones; where checked against another copy, unresolved V genes explain under half of the gap, and the rest is unexplained. Present in this sample are about 14,000 clones, 80% to 90% of which were seen just once. 7% to 7.5% of the sample is in the top ten clones. This sample comprised unsorted PBMCs, obtained 0.4 years after starting antiretroviral therapy. The source is a man aged 30 to 45 with HIV.

This clone was picked up a small number of times. This sequence joins TRBV19 and TRBJ1-1, with D unclear. CDR1 and CDR2 (germline): LNHDA, SQIVND (reference sequence). V lost 2 bases and J lost 2, with 6 bases in between. This CDR3 is 13 amino acids long. CDR3 sequence: CASSIRGNTEAFF. CDR3 in DNA: TGTGCCAGTAGTATACGCGGAAACACTGAAGCTTTCTTT.

Regarding this clone: Other DNA sequences in this sample translate to the same CDR3. The chain is built from TRBV30 and TRBJ1-5, with a tentative D call TRBD1 (5 bases). The CDR3 runs 13 residues. Per germline, CDR1 GTSNPN and CDR2 SVGIG (reference sequence). The germline V and J ends were trimmed by 3 bases and 4 bases, with 10 bases remaining between them. The CDR3 coding sequence is TGTGCCTGGAGCCTGCAGGGAAATCAGCCCCAGCATTTT. This encodes CAWSLQGNQPQHF.

The sample holds one count of this clone. This chain uses TRBV27 with TRBJ2-5; D is ambiguous. CDR3 size: 13 residues. Germline V gene sequence: CDR1 MNHEY, CDR2 SMNVEV (reference sequence). Trimming removed 6 bases from V and 3 bases from J, with 11 bases in between. The CDR3 DNA sequence: TGTGCCAGCAGCCCCTCTGACAAAGAGACCCAGTACTTC. This encodes CASSPSDKETQYF.

V is TRBV21-1 and J is TRBJ1-1; the table's D call of TRBD1 was not tested on the DNA. TRBV21-1 represents a pseudogene. The CDR3 totals 13 residues. The CDR3 bases are TGTGCCAGCAGCAACATTGGACAGGCGGAAGCTTTCTTT. Translation gives CASSNIGQAEAFF.

V is TRBV6-5 and J is TRBJ2-7, with D unresolved. V was trimmed by 6 bases and J by 0 bases, leaving 9 bases between them. Germline V gene data show CDR1 as MNHEY and CDR2 as SVGAGI. CDR3 length: 13 amino acids. CDR3 in DNA: TGTGCCAGCAGCTTAGGAGACTCCTACGAGCAGTACTTC. Translating gives CASSLGDSYEQYF.

The chain couples TRBV7-2 to TRBJ1-1; D is ambiguous. This CDR3 comprises 13 residues. V was cut by 3 bases and J by 1 base, with 6 bases left in between. Germline CDR1 is SGHTA and CDR2 is FQGNSA. The CDR3 DNA reads as TGTGCCAGCAGCTTCAACCCGAACACTGAAGCTTTCTTT. Its protein product is CASSFNPNTEAFF.

This CDR3 is CASSLVLTGQIRNEQFF. The CDR3 DNA reads TGTGCCAGCAGCTTAGTACTGACAGGGCAAATTAGGAATGAGCAGTTCTTC. V usage is TRBV7-9 and J usage is TRBJ2-1; 7 bases are shared with TRBD1. The CDR3 is 17 amino acids. Losses at the gene ends were 1 base for V and 7 bases for J; bases not matched to a gene: 13. Germline CDR1 and CDR2: SEHNR and FQNEAQ (reference sequence).

The J gene is TRBJ2-7, the V gene TRBV2; tentative D call: TRBD1 (6 bases). This CDR3 is 13 amino acids long. Germline V gives CDR1 SNHLY, CDR2 FYNNEI. Trimming stripped 10 bases from V and 6 bases from J, with 19 bases between. The CDR3 DNA sequence: TGTGCCAAAGGACAGATCGATGCCCCCGAGCAGTACTTC. Protein product: CAKGQIDAPEQYF. Looking up the rest from reference TRBV2 and TRBJ2-7 gives the full variable domain: EPEVTQTPSHQVTQMGQEVILRCVPISNHLYFYWYRQILGQKVEFLVSFYNNEISEKSEIFDDQFSVERPDGSNFTLKIRSTKLEDSAMYFCAKGQIDAPEQYFGPGTRLTVT.